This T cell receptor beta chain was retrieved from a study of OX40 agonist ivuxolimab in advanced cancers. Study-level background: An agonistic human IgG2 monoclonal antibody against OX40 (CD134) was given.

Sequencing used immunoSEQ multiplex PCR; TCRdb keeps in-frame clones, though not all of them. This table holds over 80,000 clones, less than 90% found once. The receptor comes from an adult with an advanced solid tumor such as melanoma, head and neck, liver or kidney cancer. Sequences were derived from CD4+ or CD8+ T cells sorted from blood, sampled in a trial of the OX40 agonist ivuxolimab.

CDR3 loop: CASSLLGQGVSETQYF. CDR3 in DNA: TGTGCCAGCAGTTTATTAGGACAGGGGGTTTCAGAGACCCAGTACTTC. The chain employs TRBV27 and TRBJ2-5; 10 nucleotides line up with TRBD1. The germline V gene has CDR1 MNHEY and CDR2 SMNVEV (reference sequence). V shed 1 base, J shed 4 bases, and the junction held 6 bases outside the gene matches. This CDR3 spans 16 amino acids.